This TCR beta chain was found in a study of vaccination effects on CD4 cells after COVID-19. This clone was counted only a few times. The antigen remains undetermined. Pools of viral peptides were used by the ViraFEST assay to expand antigen-specific CD4+ T cells ahead of sequencing. CD4+ T cell isolation took place after approximately ten days of culture. Nucleocapsid antibodies were negative in the vaccine recipients, who had never had SARS-CoV-2 infection. Here immunoSEQ multiplex PCR was the method, and the copy in TCRdb shows in-frame clones only, minus some. The profile shows tens of thousands of clones, under 75% of them singletons. CDR3 length: 15 residues. V dropped 2 bases and J dropped 1; count of bases not matched to a gene: 1. Germline values: CDR1 MNHEY, CDR2 SVGAGI.

This rearrangement joins TRBV6-5 to TRBJ2-2; TRBD2 aligns across 7 bases. This TCR was recovered from a human donor who received a COVID-19 vaccine. Sequences were derived from CD4+ T cells from PBMCs cultured with HCoV-NL63 spike peptides, sampled before COVID-19 vaccination. The CDR3 DNA is TGTGCCAGCAGTTACGGCGGGGGGAACACCGGGGAGCTGTTTTTT. It codes for CASSYGGGNTGELFF.